This TCR beta chain was captured by sequencing in a study of beta chain features in type 1 diabetes (dated by TCRdb to the late 2010s). Regarding the study in general: Mean age, gender distribution, total cell number and subset yield were not different between patients and healthy donors. A total of about 100 million sorted cells were examined across all samples, and RNA yield correlated strongly with the number of cells per subset. The study compared TCRB repertoires of sorted circulating CD4+ T cell subsets between recently diagnosed type 1 diabetes patients and matched healthy donors. Naive and central memory subsets were obtained from all 30 or so donors, but regulatory and stem cell-like memory subsets were isolated from only 8 patients and roughly eight healthy donors.

All of the isolated RNA was reverse transcribed with the High Capacity cDNA Reverse Transcription Kit, so expressed TCRB transcripts were sequenced. Naive, central memory and regulatory T cell samples underwent deep immunoSEQ sequencing, averaging around 4 million total reads per sample. Sorted cells were lysed in RLT buffer and RNA was extracted with DNase-treated RNeasy Micro or Mini kits, depending on cell number. Each cell subset was processed separately to prevent cross-contamination, with patient and healthy donor samples processed together. The immunoSEQ multiplex PCR was used to amplify TCRB sequences from cDNA, generating 87-bp fragments that spanned the CDR3 region. Sequencing of the amplicons was performed on the Illumina HiSeq platform. Regarding the original processing steps: Synthetic template baselines were used to correct PCR bias computationally, reads within Hamming distance 2 were collapsed together, and singletons that could not be merged were discarded. Reads were aligned against IMGT to assign V, D and J genes, CDR3 length and insertions or deletions at six rearrangement sites. Within each subset, clonotype counts were normalized to the number of sorted cells before true diversity and Gini coefficients were calculated with the tcR R package. The overlap coefficient, calculated on TCRB nucleotide sequences, was used to quantify repertoire sharing. In its TCRdb copy, this immuneACCESS table keeps in-frame sequences only and misses some clones. Where compared with another copy, unresolved V genes explain less than half of these, and the others have no known cause. The D gene and trimming were derived from the DNA, and the V and J assignments and clone size from that table. Here the sample has about 320,000 clones; 14% occur a single time. The ten largest clonotypes hold 6.7% of the sample.

Each donor gave one peripheral blood draw, averaging roughly 100 mL, which was collected into heparinised tubes. Using a panel that included CD45RO, CCR7, CD25, CD127, CD95 and CD27, naive, central memory, regulatory and stem cell-like memory CD4+ T cells were sorted on a BD FACSAria II. Purity was above 95% for every sorted population. PBMCs were separated immediately by Lymphoprep density gradient centrifugation and were stained directly, without being cultured. So that batch effects would be minimized, each experiment stained and sorted samples in pairs, pairing one healthy donor with one patient. V trim: 6 bases; J trim: 1 base; unmatched bases: 5. CDR1 MNHEY and CDR2 SVGAGI are derived from the germline V gene. Measured from the cysteine to the phenylalanine, the CDR3 is 15 residues long. The sequence is cut down to CDR3 DNA, 45 bases in frame from base 1. Details on this clone: Its target antigen remains unknown. No clone much larger than this one lies a single base away; base qualities are absent.

Results and caveats for the whole study, not just this receptor: Patients with type 1 diabetes made fewer insertions and deleted more nucleotides at VDJ recombination sites, implying thymic rearrangement abnormalities. Because small numbers of individuals were included in the HLA sub-analyses, any influence of HLA type on TCRB rearrangement was left unresolved. Because cDNA was sequenced instead of genomic DNA, highly expressing activated cells could be over-represented, though the groups showed no difference in activation or CD3 levels. Shorter templates might have been favored by PCR, but patient and control samples were amplified and corrected together, so both groups would have been affected equally by any skew. In all four CD4+ subsets, TCRB CDR3 length was moderately but significantly shorter in type 1 diabetes patients. Naive, central memory and regulatory TCRB repertoires appeared more similar among patients than among healthy donors.

The sample was central memory CD4+ T cells from blood. The V gene is TRBV6-5 and the J gene is TRBJ1-1; 10 junctional bases match TRBD1. This TCR derives from a man aged 25 to 40 in good health. The DNA sequence reads TGTGCCAGCAGGTACGGACAGGGGGGGAACACTGAAGCTTTCTTT. It is translated as CASRYGQGGNTEAFF.